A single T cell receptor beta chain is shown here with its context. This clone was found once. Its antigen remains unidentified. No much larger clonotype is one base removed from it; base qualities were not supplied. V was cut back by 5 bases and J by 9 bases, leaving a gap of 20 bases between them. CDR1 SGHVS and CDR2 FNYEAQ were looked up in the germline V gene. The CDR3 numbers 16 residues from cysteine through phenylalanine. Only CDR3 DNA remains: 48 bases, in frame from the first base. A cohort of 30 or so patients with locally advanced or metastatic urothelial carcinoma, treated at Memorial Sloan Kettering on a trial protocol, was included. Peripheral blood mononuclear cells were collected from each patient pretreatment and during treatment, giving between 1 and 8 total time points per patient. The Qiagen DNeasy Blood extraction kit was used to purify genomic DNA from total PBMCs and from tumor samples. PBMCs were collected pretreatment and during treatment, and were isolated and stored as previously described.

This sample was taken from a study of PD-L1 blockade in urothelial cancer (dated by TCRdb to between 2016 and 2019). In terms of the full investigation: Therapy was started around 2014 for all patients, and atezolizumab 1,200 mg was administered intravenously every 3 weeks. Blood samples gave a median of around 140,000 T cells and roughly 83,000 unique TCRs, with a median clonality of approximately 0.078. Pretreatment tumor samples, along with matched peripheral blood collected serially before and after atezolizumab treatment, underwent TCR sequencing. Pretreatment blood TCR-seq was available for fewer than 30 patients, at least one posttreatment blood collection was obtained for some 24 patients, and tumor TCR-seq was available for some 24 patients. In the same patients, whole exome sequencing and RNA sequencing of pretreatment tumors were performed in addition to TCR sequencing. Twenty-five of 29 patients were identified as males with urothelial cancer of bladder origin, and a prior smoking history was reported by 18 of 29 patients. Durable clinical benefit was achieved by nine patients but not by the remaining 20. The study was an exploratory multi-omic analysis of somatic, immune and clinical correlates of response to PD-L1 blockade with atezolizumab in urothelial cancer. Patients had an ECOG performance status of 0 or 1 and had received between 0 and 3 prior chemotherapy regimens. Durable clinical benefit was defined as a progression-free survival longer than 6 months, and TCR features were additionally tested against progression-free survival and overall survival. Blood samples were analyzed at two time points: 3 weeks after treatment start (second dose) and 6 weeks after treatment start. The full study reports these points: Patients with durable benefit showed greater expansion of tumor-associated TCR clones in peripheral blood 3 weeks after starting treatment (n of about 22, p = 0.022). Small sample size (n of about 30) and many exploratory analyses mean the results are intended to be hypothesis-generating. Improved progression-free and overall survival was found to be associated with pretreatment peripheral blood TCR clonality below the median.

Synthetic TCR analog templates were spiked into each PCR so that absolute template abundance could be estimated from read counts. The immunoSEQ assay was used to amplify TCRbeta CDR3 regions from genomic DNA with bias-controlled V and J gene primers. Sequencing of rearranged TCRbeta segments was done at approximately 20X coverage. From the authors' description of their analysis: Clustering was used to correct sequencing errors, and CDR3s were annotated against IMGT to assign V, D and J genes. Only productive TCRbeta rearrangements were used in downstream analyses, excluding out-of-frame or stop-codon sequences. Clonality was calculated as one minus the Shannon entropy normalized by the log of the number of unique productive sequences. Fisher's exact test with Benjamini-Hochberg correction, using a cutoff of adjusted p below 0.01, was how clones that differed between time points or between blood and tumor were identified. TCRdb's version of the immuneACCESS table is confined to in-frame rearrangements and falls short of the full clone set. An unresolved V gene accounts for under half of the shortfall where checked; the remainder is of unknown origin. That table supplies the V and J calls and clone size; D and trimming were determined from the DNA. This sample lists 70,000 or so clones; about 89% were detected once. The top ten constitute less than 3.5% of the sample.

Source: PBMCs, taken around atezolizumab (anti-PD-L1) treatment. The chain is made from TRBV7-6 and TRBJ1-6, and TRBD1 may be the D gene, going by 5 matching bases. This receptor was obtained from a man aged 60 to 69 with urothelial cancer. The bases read TGTGCCAGCAGCAGAGATGGACAAAGCGTCGGTTCACCCCTCCACTTT. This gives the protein CASSRDGQSVGSPLHF.